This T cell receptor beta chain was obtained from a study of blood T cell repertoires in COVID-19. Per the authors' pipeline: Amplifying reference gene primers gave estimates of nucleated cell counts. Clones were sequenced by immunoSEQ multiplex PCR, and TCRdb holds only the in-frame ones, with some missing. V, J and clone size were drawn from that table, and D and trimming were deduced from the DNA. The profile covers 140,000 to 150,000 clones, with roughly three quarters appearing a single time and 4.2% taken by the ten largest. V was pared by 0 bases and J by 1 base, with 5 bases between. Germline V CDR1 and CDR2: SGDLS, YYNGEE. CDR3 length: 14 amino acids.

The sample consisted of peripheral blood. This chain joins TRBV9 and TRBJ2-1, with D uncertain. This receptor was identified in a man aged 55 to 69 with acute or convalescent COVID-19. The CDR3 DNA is TGTGCCAGCAGCGTAGCGACTTCCTACAATGAGCAGTTCTTC. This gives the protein CASSVATSYNEQFF.